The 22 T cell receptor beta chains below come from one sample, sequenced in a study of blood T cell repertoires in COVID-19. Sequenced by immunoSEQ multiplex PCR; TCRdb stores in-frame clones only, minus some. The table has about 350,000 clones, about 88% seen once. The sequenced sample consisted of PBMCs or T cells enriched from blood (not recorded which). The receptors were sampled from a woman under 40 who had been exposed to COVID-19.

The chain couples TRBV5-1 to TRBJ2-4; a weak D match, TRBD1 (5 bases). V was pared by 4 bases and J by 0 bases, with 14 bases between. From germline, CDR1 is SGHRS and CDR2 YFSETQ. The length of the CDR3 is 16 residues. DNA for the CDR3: TGCGCCAGCAGCCCTCAGGGAAATATAGCCAAAAACATTCAGTACTTC. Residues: CASSPQGNIAKNIQYF. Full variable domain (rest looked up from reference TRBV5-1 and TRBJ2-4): KAGVTQTPRYLIKTRGQQVTLSCSPISGHRSVSWYQQTPGQGLQFLFEYFSETQRNKGNFPGRFSGRQFSNSRSEMNVSTLELGDSALYLCASSPQGNIAKNIQYFGAGTRLSVL.

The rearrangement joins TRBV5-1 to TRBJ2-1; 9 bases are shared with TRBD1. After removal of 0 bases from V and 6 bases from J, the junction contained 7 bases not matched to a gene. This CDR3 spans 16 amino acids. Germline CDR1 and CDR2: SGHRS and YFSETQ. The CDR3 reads CASSLVGTGWGNEQFF. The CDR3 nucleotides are TGCGCCAGCAGCTTGGTAGGGACAGGGTGGGGCAATGAGCAGTTCTTC.

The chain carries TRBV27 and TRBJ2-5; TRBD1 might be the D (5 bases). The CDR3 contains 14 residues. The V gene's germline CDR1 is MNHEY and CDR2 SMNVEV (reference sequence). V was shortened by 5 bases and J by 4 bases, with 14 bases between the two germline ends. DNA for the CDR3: TGTGCCAGCAGTCCGCAGGGTTTTGGAGAGACCCAGTACTTC. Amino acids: CASSPQGFGETQYF.

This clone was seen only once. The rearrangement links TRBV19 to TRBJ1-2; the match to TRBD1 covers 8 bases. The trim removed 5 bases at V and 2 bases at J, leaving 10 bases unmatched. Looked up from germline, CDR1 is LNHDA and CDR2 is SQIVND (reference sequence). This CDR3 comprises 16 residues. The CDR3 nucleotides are TGTGCCAGTAGTGAGCCAAGACAGGGGACCAACTATGGCTACACCTTC. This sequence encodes CASSEPRQGTNYGYTF.

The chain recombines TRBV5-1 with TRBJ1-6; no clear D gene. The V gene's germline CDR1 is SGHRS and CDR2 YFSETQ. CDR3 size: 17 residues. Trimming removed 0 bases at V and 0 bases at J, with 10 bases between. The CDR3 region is CASSLGLQSSYNSPLHF. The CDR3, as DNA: TGCGCCAGCAGCTTGGGATTACAGAGCTCCTATAATTCACCCCTCCACTTT.

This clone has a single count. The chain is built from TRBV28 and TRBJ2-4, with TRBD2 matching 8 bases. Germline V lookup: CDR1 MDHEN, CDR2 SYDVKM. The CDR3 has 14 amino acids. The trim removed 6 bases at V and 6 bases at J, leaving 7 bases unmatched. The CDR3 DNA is TGTGCCAGCAGCCCCGGGAGGGCAACAAACATTCAGTACTTC. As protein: CASSPGRATNIQYF.

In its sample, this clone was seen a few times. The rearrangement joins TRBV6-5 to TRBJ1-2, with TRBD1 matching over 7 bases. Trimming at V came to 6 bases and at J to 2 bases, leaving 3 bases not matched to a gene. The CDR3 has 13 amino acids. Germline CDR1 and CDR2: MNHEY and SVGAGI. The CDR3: CASSPGQNYGYTF. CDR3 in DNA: TGTGCCAGCAGCCCGGGACAGAACTATGGCTACACCTTC.

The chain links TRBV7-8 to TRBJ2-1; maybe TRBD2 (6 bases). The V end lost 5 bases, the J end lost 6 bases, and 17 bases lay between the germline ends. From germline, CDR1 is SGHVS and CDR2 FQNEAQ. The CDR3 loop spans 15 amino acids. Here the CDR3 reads CASSPHGTGGNEQFF. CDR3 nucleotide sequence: TGTGCCAGCAGCCCACACGGGACTGGAGGCAATGAGCAGTTCTTC.

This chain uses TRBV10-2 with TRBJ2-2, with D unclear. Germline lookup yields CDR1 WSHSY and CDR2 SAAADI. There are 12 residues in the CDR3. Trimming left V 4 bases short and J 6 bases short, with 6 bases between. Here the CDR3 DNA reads TGCGCCAGCAGTGCCCGGTCCGGGGAGCTGTTTTTT. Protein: CASSARSGELFF.

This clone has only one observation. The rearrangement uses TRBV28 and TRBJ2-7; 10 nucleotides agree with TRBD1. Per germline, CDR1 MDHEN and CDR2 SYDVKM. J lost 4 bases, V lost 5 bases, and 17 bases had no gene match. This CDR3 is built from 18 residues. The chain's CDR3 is CASSPIPGQGTVGYEQYF. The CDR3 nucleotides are TGTGCCAGCAGTCCCATCCCGGGACAGGGGACCGTGGGGTACGAGCAGTACTTC.

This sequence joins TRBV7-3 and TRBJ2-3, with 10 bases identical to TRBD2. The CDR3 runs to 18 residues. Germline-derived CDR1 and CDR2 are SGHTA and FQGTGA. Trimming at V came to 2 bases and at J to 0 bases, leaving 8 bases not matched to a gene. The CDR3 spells CASSLLPSGGTSTDTQYF. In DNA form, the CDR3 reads TGTGCCAGCAGCTTATTGCCTAGCGGGGGAACTAGCACAGATACGCAGTATTTT.

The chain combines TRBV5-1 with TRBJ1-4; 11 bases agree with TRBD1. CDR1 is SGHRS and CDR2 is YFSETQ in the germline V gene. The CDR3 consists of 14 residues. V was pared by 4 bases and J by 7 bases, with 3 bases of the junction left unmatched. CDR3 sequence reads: CASSQGQGAEKLFF. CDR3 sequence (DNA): TGCGCCAGCAGCCAAGGACAGGGGGCTGAAAAACTGTTTTTT.

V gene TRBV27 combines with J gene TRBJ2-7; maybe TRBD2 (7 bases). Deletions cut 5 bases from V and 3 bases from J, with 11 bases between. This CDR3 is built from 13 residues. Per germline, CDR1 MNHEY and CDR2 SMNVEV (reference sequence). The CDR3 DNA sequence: TGTGCCAGCAGTCCCGGGGGGCTCTACGAGCAGTACTTC. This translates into CASSPGGLYEQYF.

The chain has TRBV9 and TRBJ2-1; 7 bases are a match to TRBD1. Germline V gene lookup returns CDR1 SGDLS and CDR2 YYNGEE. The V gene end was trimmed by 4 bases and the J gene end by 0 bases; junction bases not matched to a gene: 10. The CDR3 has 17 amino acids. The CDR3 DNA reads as TGTGCCAGCAGCCCCCCTCGAGGGGGCCACTCCTACAATGAGCAGTTCTTC. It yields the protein CASSPPRGGHSYNEQFF.

The CDR3 DNA reads TGTGCCAGTAGTATAGCGGCGGGACCTAGCAATCAGCCCCAGCATTTT. Translation: CASSIAAGPSNQPQHF. This chain connects TRBV19 to TRBJ1-5, with D maybe TRBD1 (5 bases). Germline V gene lookup returns CDR1 LNHDA and CDR2 SQIVND (reference sequence). Trimming stripped 1 base from V and 0 bases from J, with 10 bases between. The CDR3 contains 16 residues.

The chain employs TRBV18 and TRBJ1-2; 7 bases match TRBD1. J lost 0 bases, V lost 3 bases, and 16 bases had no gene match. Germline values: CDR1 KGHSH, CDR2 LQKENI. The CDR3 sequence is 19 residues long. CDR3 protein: CASSPQVPAGDSSNYGYTF. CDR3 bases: TGTGCCAGCTCACCCCAAGTACCCGCTGGGGACAGCTCTAACTATGGCTACACCTTC.

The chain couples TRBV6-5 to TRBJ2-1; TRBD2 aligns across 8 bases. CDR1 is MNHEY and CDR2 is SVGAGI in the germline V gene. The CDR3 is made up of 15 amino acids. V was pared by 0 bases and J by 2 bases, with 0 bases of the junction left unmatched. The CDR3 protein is CASSYSSGTYNEQFF. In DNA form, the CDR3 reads TGTGCCAGCAGTTACTCTAGCGGGACCTACAATGAGCAGTTCTTC.

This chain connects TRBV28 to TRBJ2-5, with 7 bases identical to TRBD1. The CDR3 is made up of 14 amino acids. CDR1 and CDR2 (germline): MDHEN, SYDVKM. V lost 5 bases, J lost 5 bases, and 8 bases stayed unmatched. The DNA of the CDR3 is TGTGCCAGCAGTCCTACAGGGGTGTGGGAGACCCAGTACTTC. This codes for CASSPTGVWETQYF.

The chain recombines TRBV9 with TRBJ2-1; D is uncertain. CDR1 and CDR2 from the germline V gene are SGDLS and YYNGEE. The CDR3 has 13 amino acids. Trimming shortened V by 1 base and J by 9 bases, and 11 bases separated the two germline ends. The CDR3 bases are TGTGCCAGCAGCGTAAATCCGGTGGTTGAGCAGTTCTTC. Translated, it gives CASSVNPVVEQFF.

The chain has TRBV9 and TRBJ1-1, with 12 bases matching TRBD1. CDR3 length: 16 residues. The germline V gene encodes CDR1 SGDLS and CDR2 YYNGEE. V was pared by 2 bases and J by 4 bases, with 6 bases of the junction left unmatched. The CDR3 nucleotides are TGTGCCAGCAGCGTGGGACAGGGGGCTGGAGGCACTGAAGCTTTCTTT. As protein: CASSVGQGAGGTEAFF.

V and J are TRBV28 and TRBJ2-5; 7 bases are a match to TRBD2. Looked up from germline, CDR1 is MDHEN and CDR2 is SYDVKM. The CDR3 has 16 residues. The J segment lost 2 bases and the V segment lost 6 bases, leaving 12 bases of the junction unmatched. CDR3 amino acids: CASSPAGRGFQETQYF. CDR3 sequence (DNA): TGTGCCAGCAGCCCTGCGGGGCGGGGGTTTCAAGAGACCCAGTACTTC. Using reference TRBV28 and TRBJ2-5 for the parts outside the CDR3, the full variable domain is DVKVTQSSRYLVKRTGEKVFLECVQDMDHENMFWYRQDPGLGLRLIYFSYDVKMKEKGDIPEGYSVSREKKERFSLILESASTNQTSMYLCASSPAGRGFQETQYFGPGTRLLVL.

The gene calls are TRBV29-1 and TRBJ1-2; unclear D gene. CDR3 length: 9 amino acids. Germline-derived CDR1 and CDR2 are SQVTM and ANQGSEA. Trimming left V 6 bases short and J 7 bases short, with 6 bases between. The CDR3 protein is CSVLSGYTF. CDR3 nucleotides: TGCAGCGTCCTATCTGGCTACACCTTC.